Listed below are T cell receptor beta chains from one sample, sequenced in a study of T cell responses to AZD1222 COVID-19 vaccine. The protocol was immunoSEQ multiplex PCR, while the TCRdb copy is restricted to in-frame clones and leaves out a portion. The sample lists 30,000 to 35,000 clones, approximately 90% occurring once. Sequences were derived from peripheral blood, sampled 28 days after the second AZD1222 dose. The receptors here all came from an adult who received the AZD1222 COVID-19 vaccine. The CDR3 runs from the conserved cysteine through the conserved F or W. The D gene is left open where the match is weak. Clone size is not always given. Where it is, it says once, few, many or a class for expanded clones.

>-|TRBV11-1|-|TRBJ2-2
TGTGCCAGCGTCGCGGTTAACACCGGGGAGCTGTTTTTT
CASVAVNTGELFF
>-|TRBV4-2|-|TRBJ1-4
TGTGCCAGCAGCCTTCGGGGTCCACGAACTGGGGGCGCAACTAATGAAAAACTGTTTTTT
CASSLRGPRTGGATNEKLFF
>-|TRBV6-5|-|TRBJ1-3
TGTGCCAGCAGTTACAGGGGGGCAGGAAACACCATATATTTT
CASSYRGAGNTIYF
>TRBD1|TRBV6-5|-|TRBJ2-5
TGTGCCAGCAGAGACAGGGGACAAGAGACCCAGTACTTC
CASRDRGQETQYF
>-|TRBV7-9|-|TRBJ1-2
TGTGCCAGCAGCCCGCAGGGTCCTGGCTACACCTTC
CASSPQGPGYTF
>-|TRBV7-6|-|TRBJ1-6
TGTGCCAGCAGCCTCACAGGGATGAATTCACCCCTCCACTTT
CASSLTGMNSPLHF
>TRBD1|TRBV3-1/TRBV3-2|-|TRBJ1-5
TGTGCCAGCAGCCAAGATACGACAGGGAATCAGCCCCAGCATTTT
CASSQDTTGNQPQHF
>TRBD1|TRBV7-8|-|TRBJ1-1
TGTGCCAGCAGCTCAAACAGGGGAGGGAGCACTGAAGCTTTCTTT
CASSSNRGGSTEAFF
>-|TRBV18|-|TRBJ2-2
TGTGCCAGCTCACCCACTACAGTTCCCGGGGAGCTGTTTTTT
CASSPTTVPGELFF
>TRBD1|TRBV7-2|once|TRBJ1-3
TGTGCCAGCAGCCCGACAGGGACTGGAAACACCATATATTTT
CASSPTGTGNTIYF
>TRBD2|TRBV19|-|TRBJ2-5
TGTGCCAGTACTTCTAGCGGGGGAGCTTCGGAGACCCAGTACTTC
CASTSSGGASETQYF
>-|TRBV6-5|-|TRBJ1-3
TGTGCCAGCACCCTAGACAGGACCTCTGGAAACACCATATATTTT
CASTLDRTSGNTIYF
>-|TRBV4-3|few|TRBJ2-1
TGCGCCAGCAGCCAAGGAGGGAACGGGGTGGGCTACAATGAGCAGTTCTTC
CASSQGGNGVGYNEQFF
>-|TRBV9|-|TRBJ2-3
TGTGCCAGCAACCCCGAGGAAGATACGCAGTATTTT
CASNPEEDTQYF
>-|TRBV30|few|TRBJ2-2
TGTGCCTGGAGTGTCTTTGGGACCGGGGAGCTGTTTTTT
CAWSVFGTGELFF
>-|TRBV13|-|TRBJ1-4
TGTGCCAGCAGCTTCCTCCGGGGCACTAATGAAAAACTGTTTTTT
CASSFLRGTNEKLFF
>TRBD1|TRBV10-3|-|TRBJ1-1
TGTGCCACCAGCGGGACAGGAGACACTGAAGCTTTCTTT
CATSGTGDTEAFF
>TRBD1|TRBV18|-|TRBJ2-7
TGTGCCAGCTCGCCTTCCGGGACAGGTAGCTACGAGCAGTACTTC
CASSPSGTGSYEQYF
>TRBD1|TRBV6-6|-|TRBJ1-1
TGTGCCAGCAGTTCCCGACAGGGGGCGAACACTGAAGCTTTCTTT
CASSSRQGANTEAFF
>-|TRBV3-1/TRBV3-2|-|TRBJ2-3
TGTGCCAGCAGCCGTGGCGGGAGCACAGATACGCAGTATTTT
CASSRGGSTDTQYF
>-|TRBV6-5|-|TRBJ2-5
TGTGCCAGCAGTAGGAGGACGGGACAAGAGACCCAGTACTTC
CASSRRTGQETQYF
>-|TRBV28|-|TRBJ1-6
TGTGCCAGCGGTGCCGGTGGGGGCTCCTATAATTCACCCCTCCACTTT
CASGAGGGSYNSPLHF
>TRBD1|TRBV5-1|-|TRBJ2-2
TGCGCCAGCAGCACGGGACAGCCCCTGAACACCGGGGAGCTGTTTTTT
CASSTGQPLNTGELFF
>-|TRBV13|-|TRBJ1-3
TGTGCCAGCAGCTTCGGGGCAGGGGCAGGAAACACCATATATTTT
CASSFGAGAGNTIYF
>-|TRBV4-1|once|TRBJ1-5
TGCGCCAGCAGCCCTCAGAAAGGTAGCCAGCCCCAGCATTTT
CASSPQKGSQPQHF
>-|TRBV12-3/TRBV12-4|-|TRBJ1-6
TGTGCCAGCAGTTTCGGGGGAAATTCACCCCTCCACTTT
CASSFGGNSPLHF
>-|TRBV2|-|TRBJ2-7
TGTGCCAGATCTACCGGGAGAAGGAGCTCCTACGAGCAGTACTTC
CARSTGRRSSYEQYF
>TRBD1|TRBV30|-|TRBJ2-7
TGTGCGACGAGTAGGACAGGGACAAACGAGCAGTACTTC
CATSRTGTNEQYF
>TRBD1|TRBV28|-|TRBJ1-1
TGTGCCAGCAGTTGGGGCGTAGGGACAGGGGCCACTGAAGCTTTCTTT
CASSWGVGTGATEAFF
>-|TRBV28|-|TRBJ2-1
TGTGCCAGCAGTTTAATATGGCATGAGCAGTTCTTC
CASSLIWHEQFF
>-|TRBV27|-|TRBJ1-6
TGTGCCAGCAGGGGGCGGAATTCACCCCTCCACTTT
CASRGRNSPLHF
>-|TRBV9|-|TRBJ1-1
TGTGCCAGCAGCGCGCTACAGGGAGGAGGCACTGAAGCTTTCTTT
CASSALQGGGTEAFF
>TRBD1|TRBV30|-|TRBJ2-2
TGTGCCTGGAGCCCCGACAGGGTGGGTGAGGCCGGGGAGCTGTTTTTT
CAWSPDRVGEAGELFF
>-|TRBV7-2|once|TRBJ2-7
TGTGCCAGCAGCTTGAGTGGGTGGGGTAAAGAGCAGTACTTC
CASSLSGWGKEQYF
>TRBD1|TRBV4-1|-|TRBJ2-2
TGCGCCAGCAGCCAACAGCAGGGGGCCGGGGAGCTGTTTTTT
CASSQQQGAGELFF
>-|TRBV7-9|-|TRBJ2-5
TGTGCCAGCAGCCCTACAGGGGGGGGGCCAGAGACCCAGTACTTC
CASSPTGGGPETQYF
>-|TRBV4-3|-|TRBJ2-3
TGCGCCAGCAGCCGTGACGGAGATACGCAGTATTTT
CASSRDGDTQYF
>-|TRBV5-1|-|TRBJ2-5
TGCGCCAGCAGCTCCGTTTCAGGGGGGGAGACCCAGTACTTC
CASSSVSGGETQYF
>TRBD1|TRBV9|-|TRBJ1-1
TGTGCCAGCAGCAGGACAGGAATTGAAGCTTTCTTT
CASSRTGIEAFF
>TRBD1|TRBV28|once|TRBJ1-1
TGTGCCAGCAGTCGACTCGACAGGGTGGAGAATGAAGCTTTCTTT
CASSRLDRVENEAFF
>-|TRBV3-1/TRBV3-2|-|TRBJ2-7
TGTGCCAGCAGCCAAGCCGGGAATGAGCAGTACTTC
CASSQAGNEQYF
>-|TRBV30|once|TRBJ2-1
TGTGCCTGGAGTGAAGGGGGGACCTACAATGAGCAGTTCTTC
CAWSEGGTYNEQFF
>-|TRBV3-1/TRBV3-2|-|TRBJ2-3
TGTGCCAGCAGCCAAGACACCACGAGCTATACGCAGTATTTT
CASSQDTTSYTQYF
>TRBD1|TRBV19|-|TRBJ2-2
TGTGCCAGTAGTATACAGGGGGCTTCTGGGGAGCTGTTTTTT
CASSIQGASGELFF
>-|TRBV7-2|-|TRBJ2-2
TGTGCCAGCAGCTACAGGGGAGGCACCGGGGAGCTGTTTTTT
CASSYRGGTGELFF
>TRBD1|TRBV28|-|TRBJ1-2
TGTGCCAGCAGTTTAGGGTGGGAAGGACAGGGGGTTTCAATGGGCTATGGCTACACCTTC
CASSLGWEGQGVSMGYGYTF
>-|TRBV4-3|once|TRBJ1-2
TGCGCCAGCAGCCAAGACCATGCGGGTGGCTACACCTTC
CASSQDHAGGYTF
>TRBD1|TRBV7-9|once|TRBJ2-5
TGTGCCAGCAGCTTTTCAGGGGGAGAGACCCAGTACTTC
CASSFSGGETQYF
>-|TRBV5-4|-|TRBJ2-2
TGTGCCAGCAGCACCGGCAGGGGTTGGGCCGGGGAGCTGTTTTTT
CASSTGRGWAGELFF
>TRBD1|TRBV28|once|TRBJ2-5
TGTGCCAGCAGTTCACAGGGGCCATGGGCTGCTGAGGCCCAGTACTTC
CASSSQGPWAAEAQYF
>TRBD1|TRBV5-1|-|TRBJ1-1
TGCGCCAGCAGCGACAGGGAGAACACTGAAGCTTTCTTT
CASSDRENTEAFF
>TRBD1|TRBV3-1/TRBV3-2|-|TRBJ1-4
TGTGCCAGCAGCCAAGAGGTCGGGACAGATGAAAAACTGTTTTTT
CASSQEVGTDEKLFF